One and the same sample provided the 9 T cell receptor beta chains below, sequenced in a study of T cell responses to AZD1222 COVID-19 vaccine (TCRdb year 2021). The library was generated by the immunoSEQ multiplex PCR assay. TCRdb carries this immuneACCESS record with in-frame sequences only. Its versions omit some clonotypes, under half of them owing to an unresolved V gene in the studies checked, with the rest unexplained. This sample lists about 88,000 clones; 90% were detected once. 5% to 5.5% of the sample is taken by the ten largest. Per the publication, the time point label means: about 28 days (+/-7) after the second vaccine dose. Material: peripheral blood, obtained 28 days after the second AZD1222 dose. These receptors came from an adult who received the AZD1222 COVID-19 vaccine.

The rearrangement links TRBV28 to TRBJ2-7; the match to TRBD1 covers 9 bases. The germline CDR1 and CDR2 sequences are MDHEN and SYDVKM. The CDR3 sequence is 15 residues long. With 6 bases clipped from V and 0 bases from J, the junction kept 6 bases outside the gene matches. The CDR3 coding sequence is TGTGCCAGCAGAGCCGGGACAGGGACCTCCTACGAGCAGTACTTC. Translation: CASRAGTGTSYEQYF.

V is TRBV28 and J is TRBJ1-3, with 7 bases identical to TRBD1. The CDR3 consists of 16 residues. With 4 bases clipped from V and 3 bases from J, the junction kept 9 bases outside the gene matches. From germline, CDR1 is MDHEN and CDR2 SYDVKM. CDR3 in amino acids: CASSSTGQVGGNTIYF. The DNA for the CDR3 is TGTGCCAGCAGTTCCACCGGACAGGTTGGTGGAAACACCATATATTTT.

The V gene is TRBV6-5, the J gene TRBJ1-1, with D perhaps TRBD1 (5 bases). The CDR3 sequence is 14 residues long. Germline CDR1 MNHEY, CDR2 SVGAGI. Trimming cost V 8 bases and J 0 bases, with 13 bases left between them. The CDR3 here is CASSEQVMNTEAFF. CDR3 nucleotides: TGTGCCAGCTCTGAACAGGTTATGAACACTGAAGCTTTCTTT.

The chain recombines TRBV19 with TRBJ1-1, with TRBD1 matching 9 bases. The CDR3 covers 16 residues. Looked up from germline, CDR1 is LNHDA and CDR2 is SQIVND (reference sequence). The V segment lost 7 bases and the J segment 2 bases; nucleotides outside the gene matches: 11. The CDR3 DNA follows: TGTGCCAGTACCCTAGGCCGGGACAGGGTAAACACTGAAGCTTTCTTT. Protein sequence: CASTLGRDRVNTEAFF.

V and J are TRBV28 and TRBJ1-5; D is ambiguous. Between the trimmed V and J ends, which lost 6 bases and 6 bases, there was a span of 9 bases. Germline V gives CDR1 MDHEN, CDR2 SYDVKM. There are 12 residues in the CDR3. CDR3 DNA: TGTGCCAGCAGGCGAGTGGGTCAGCCCCAGCATTTT. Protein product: CASRRVGQPQHF.

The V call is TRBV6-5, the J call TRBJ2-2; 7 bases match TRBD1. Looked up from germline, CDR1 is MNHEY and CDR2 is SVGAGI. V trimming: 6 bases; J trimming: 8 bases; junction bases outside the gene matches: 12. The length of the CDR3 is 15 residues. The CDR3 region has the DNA TGTGCCAGCAGCCCCCCCCGACAGGGAAGGGGGGAGCTGTTTTTT. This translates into CASSPPRQGRGELFF.

The chain's CDR3 is CASIDGKRRLKGQFF. As DNA, the CDR3 is TGTGCCAGCATCGACGGGAAGAGGAGGTTGAAGGGTCAGTTCTTC. The genes are TRBV28 and TRBJ2-1; TRBD2 is a possible D gene (5 bases). The CDR3 is made up of 15 amino acids. Germline V gene sequence: CDR1 MDHEN, CDR2 SYDVKM. V was shortened by 7 bases and J by 13 bases, with 26 bases between the two germline ends.

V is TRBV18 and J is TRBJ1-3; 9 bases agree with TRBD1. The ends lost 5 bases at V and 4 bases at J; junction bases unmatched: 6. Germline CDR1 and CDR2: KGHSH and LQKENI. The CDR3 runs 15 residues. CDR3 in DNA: TGTGCCAGCTCATTGGACAGGGGATTCGGAAACACCATATATTTT. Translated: CASSLDRGFGNTIYF. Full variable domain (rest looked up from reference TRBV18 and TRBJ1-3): NAGVMQNPRHLVRRRGQEARLRCSPMKGHSHVYWYRQLPEEGLKFMVYLQKENIIDESGMPKERFSAEFPKEGPSILRIQQVVRGDSAAYFCASSLDRGFGNTIYFGEGSWLTVV.

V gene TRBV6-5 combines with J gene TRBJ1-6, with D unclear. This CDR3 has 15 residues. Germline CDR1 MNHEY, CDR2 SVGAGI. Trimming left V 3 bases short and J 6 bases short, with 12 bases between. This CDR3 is CASSYRTESNSPLHF. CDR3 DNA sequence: TGTGCCAGCAGTTATCGGACGGAAAGTAATTCACCCCTCCACTTT.